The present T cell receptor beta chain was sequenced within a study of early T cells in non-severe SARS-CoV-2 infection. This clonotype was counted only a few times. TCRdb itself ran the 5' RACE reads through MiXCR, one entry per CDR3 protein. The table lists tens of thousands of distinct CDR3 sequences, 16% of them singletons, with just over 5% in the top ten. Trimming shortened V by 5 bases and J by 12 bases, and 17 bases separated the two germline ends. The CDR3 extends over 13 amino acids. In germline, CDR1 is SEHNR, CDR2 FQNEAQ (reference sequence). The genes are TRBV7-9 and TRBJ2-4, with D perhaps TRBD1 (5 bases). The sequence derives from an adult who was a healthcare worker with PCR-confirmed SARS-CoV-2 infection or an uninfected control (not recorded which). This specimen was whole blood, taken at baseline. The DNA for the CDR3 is TGTGCCAGCAGCCGAACTATTGACAGCCCTCAGTACTTC. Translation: CASSRTIDSPQYF.